This passage covers 28 T cell receptor beta chains from one sample sequenced in a study of cytomegalovirus exposure and HLA in healthy donors. Primers included in the PCR were 60 Vbeta and 13 Jbeta primers. The data were produced by immunoSEQ multiplex PCR, yet TCRdb's version contains in-frame clones alone and is incomplete. The sample consists of around 90,000 clones, approximately 60% of them appearing once. Sequencing was done on a sample of PBMCs. The receptors were sampled from a boy aged 10-17 years in good health and CMV-seropositive.

CDR3 loop: CASSVTRGNTGELFF. CDR3 DNA: TGTGCCAGCAGCGTGACCAGGGGGAACACCGGGGAGCTGTTTTTT. This chain connects TRBV9 to TRBJ2-2; weak D call: TRBD1 (6 bases). The V gene's germline CDR1 is SGDLS and CDR2 YYNGEE. V was pared by 2 bases and J by 1 base, with 9 bases between. CDR3 length: 15 amino acids.

The CDR3 spells CASSLQSDTQYF. The CDR3 DNA reads as TGTGCCAGCAGCCTACAGTCAGATACGCAGTATTTT. The chain joins TRBV5-6 to TRBJ2-3, with unresolved D. V was pared by 4 bases and J by 4 bases, with 7 bases between. CDR1 SGHDT and CDR2 YYEEEE come from the germline V gene. CDR3 length equals 12 residues.

This clone was found a few times. The CDR3: CASRTANQPQHF. In nucleotides, the CDR3 is TGTGCCAGTAGGACAGCTAATCAGCCCCAGCATTTT. The V gene is TRBV19, the J gene TRBJ1-5; maybe TRBD1 (5 bases). CDR1 is LNHDA, CDR2 SQIVND, per germline (reference sequence). There are 12 residues in the CDR3. Trimming pared 6 bases from V and 4 bases from J, leaving 7 bases between.

This clone was seen more than once but under ten times. The V call is TRBV6-6, the J call TRBJ2-7; 9 bases are a match to TRBD1. V was pared by 6 bases and J by 2 bases, with 5 bases of the junction left unmatched. CDR1 MNHNY and CDR2 SVGAGI come from the germline V gene (reference sequence). The CDR3 spans 14 residues. Written as DNA, the CDR3 is TGTGCCAGCAGGGGGGGACAGGGTACCTACGAGCAGTACTTC. It encodes CASRGGQGTYEQYF.

The J gene is TRBJ2-3, the V gene TRBV5-1; tentative D call: TRBD2 (5 bases). CDR1 SGHRS and CDR2 YFSETQ come from the germline V gene. The CDR3 length is 13 residues. V was trimmed by 4 bases and J by 8 bases, leaving 14 bases between them. The DNA for the CDR3 is TGCGCCAGCAGCGTAACTAGTTCAGGTACGCAGTATTTT. Amino acid sequence: CASSVTSSGTQYF. Looking up the rest from reference TRBV5-1 and TRBJ2-3 gives the full variable domain: KAGVTQTPRYLIKTRGQQVTLSCSPISGHRSVSWYQQTPGQGLQFLFEYFSETQRNKGNFPGRFSGRQFSNSRSEMNVSTLELGDSALYLCASSVTSSGTQYFGPGTRLTVL.

This clone was observed a few times. The chain carries TRBV4-2 and TRBJ2-3; 13 bases are a match to TRBD2. Losses at the gene ends were 4 bases for V and 4 bases for J; bases not matched to a gene: 2. Per the germline V gene, CDR1 is LGHNA and CDR2 is YNFKEQ. The CDR3 runs 15 residues. CDR3 region: CASSPLAGGPDTQYF. DNA of the CDR3: TGTGCCAGCAGCCCACTAGCGGGAGGGCCAGATACGCAGTATTTT.

Here the CDR3 DNA reads TGTGCCAGCAGGCGGACAGGGGGGTATACTGAAGCTTTCTTT. It is translated as CASRRTGGYTEAFF. The chain employs TRBV28 and TRBJ1-1, with 10 bases lining up with TRBD1. V was clipped by 6 bases and J by 5 bases; unmatched bases: 6. The CDR3 totals 14 residues. The germline gives CDR1 MDHEN, CDR2 SYDVKM.

This chain joins TRBV27 and TRBJ1-2, with 8 positions matching TRBD1. CDR1 and CDR2 from the germline V gene are MNHEY and SMNVEV (reference sequence). V lost 3 bases, J lost 2 bases, and 5 bases stayed unmatched. The CDR3 runs to 15 residues. The chain's CDR3 is CASSFFAGGNYGYTF. The CDR3 DNA is TGTGCCAGCAGTTTCTTCGCAGGGGGCAACTATGGCTACACCTTC.

The chain couples TRBV14 to TRBJ1-5, with D tentatively TRBD1 (6 bases). The CDR3 spans 17 residues. The V gene's germline CDR1 is SGHDN and CDR2 FVKESK. Trimming cost V 7 bases and J 0 bases, with 19 bases left between them. The DNA of the CDR3 is TGTGCCAGCACCACAGGGCGCCGTCAGTATAGCAATCAGCCCCAGCATTTT. Translation gives CASTTGRRQYSNQPQHF.

The chain carries TRBV7-9 and TRBJ2-7; the D gene is possibly TRBD2 (5 bases). The germline V and J ends were trimmed by 5 bases and 2 bases, with 13 bases remaining between them. This CDR3 region has 14 residues. The germline V gene encodes CDR1 SEHNR and CDR2 FQNEAQ (reference sequence). The CDR3 nucleotides read TGTGCCAGCAGCGCGGTGCGAGGGCCCTACGAGCAGTACTTC. Residues: CASSAVRGPYEQYF.

This chain uses TRBV5-8 with TRBJ2-7, with TRBD2 identical over 12 bases. Looked up from germline, CDR1 is SGHTS and CDR2 is YDEGEE. V was pared by 1 base and J by 3 bases, with 5 bases of the junction left unmatched. The length of the CDR3 is 16 residues. CDR3 protein: CASSLIGLAGYYEQYF. The CDR3 DNA reads as TGTGCCAGCAGCTTGATAGGACTAGCGGGGTACTACGAGCAGTACTTC.

The chain joins TRBV18 to TRBJ1-5; D is undetermined. Per the germline V gene, CDR1 is KGHSH and CDR2 is LQKENI. The CDR3 sequence is 14 residues long. Trimming cost V 2 bases and J 6 bases, with 11 bases left between them. The CDR3 bases are TGTGCCAGCTCACCAAGGCCAGAGGGTCAGCCCCAGCATTTT. It yields the protein CASSPRPEGQPQHF.

This rearrangement joins TRBV5-1 to TRBJ2-7, with 11 bases fitting TRBD1. Germline values: CDR1 SGHRS, CDR2 YFSETQ. The CDR3 covers 14 residues. V was clipped by 2 bases and J by 10 bases; unmatched bases: 8. This chain's CDR3 is CASSFSRDRGDQYF. The CDR3 nucleotides are TGCGCCAGCAGCTTTTCTCGGGACAGGGGGGATCAGTACTTC.

The J gene is TRBJ2-7, the V gene TRBV15; the match to TRBD2 covers 9 bases. The CDR3 length is 14 residues. With 4 bases clipped from V and 3 bases from J, the junction kept 4 bases outside the gene matches. Germline CDR1 reads LNHNV; CDR2 reads YYDKDF (reference sequence). CDR3 coding DNA: TGTGCCACCAGCATTGCGGGGGGGGGCTACGAGCAGTACTTC. Its protein is CATSIAGGGYEQYF. The full variable domain, completed using reference TRBV15 and TRBJ2-7, is DAMVIQNPRYQVTQFGKPVTLSCSQTLNHNVMYWYQQKSSQAPKLLFHYYDKDFNNEADTPDNFQSRRPNTSFCFLDIRSPGLGDTAMYLCATSIAGGGYEQYFGPGTRLTVT.

The chain is built from TRBV30 and TRBJ2-7; maybe TRBD2 (6 bases). This CDR3 is 15 amino acids long. CDR1 is GTSNPN and CDR2 is SVGIG in the germline V gene (reference sequence). V was pared by 0 bases and J by 4 bases, with 16 bases between. This CDR3 reads CAWSVRRAGSYEQYF. CDR3 DNA: TGTGCCTGGAGTGTACGCAGGGCGGGGTCTTACGAGCAGTACTTC.

This clone has only a few counts. The chain links TRBV6-5 to TRBJ2-2, with D perhaps TRBD1 (6 bases). V lost 6 bases and J lost 7, with 9 bases in between. This CDR3 is built from 12 residues. The germline V gene encodes CDR1 MNHEY and CDR2 SVGAGI. CDR3 region: CASRVRGGELFF. CDR3 sequence (DNA): TGTGCCAGCAGGGTCAGGGGCGGGGAGCTGTTTTTT.

This chain uses TRBV19 with TRBJ2-2; D might be TRBD2 (6 bases). CDR1 and CDR2 from the germline V gene are LNHDA and SQIVND (reference sequence). CDR3 size: 16 residues. Trimming pared 3 bases from V and 4 bases from J, leaving 15 bases between. The CDR3 nucleotides are TGTGCCAGTAGTATTTGGGGGGAGACGAGCACCGGGGAGCTGTTTTTT. This encodes CASSIWGETSTGELFF.

V and J are TRBV7-2 and TRBJ1-3, with 8 bases aligning to TRBD1. The junction had 4 bases not matched to a gene; V was cut back by 3 bases and J by 3 bases. The CDR3 loop spans 15 amino acids. Germline loops: CDR1 SGHTA, CDR2 FQGNSA. CDR3 coding DNA: TGTGCCAGCAGCTTCAGGGGGCTCGTTGGAAACACCATATATTTT. It codes for CASSFRGLVGNTIYF.

The J gene is TRBJ1-2, the V gene TRBV6-5, with 8 bases lining up with TRBD1. The V segment lost 6 bases and the J segment 4 bases; nucleotides outside the gene matches: 1. Germline V gives CDR1 MNHEY, CDR2 SVGAGI. The CDR3 sequence is 12 residues long. The CDR3 here is CASRDRAYGYTF. As DNA, the CDR3 is TGTGCCAGCAGGGACAGGGCCTATGGCTACACCTTC.

DNA for the CDR3: TGTGCCAGTAGTATTACAGGGGATGGGGCCAACGTCCTGACTTTC. Its protein is CASSITGDGANVLTF. The genes are TRBV19 and TRBJ2-6; TRBD1 matches 7 bases. There are 15 residues in the CDR3. Germline-derived CDR1 and CDR2 are LNHDA and SQIVND (reference sequence). V lost 3 bases and J lost 3; bases outside the gene matches: 2.

In this sample, this clone turned up a few times. The CDR3 is CARGAGAPLGNEQFF. CDR3 bases: TGTGCCAGAGGGGCGGGGGCCCCCTTGGGGAATGAGCAGTTCTTC. This sequence joins TRBV2 and TRBJ2-1; D might be TRBD2 (7 bases). V dropped 9 bases and J dropped 7 bases, with 22 bases sitting between them. From germline, CDR1 is SNHLY and CDR2 FYNNEI. The CDR3 is 15 amino acids.

The count of this clone is one. The rearrangement uses TRBV9 and TRBJ2-7; tentative D call: TRBD1 (5 bases). Looked up from germline, CDR1 is SGDLS and CDR2 is YYNGEE. This CDR3 has 14 amino acids. Trimming removed 0 bases at V and 6 bases at J, with 13 bases between. The CDR3 DNA follows: TGTGCCAGCAGCGTAGCCTCGCAGGGCTCCGAGCAGTACTTC. This encodes CASSVASQGSEQYF.

The rearrangement joins TRBV6-6 to TRBJ2-7; a weak D match, TRBD2 (5 bases). Germline assignment: CDR1 MNHNY and CDR2 SVGAGI (reference sequence). The V end was cut by 6 bases, the J end by 4 bases, with 19 bases between. This CDR3 region has 15 residues. CDR3 DNA sequence: TGTGCCAGCAGGAATGGACCCGGCGGAGGATACGAGCAGTACTTC. This sequence encodes CASRNGPGGGYEQYF.

This chain uses TRBV9 with TRBJ2-1, with 8 nucleotides matching TRBD2. This CDR3 has 15 amino acids. CDR1 SGDLS and CDR2 YYNGEE come from the germline V gene. J gave up 10 bases and V 4 bases, and 13 bases lay outside the gene matches. In nucleotides, the CDR3 is TGTGCCAGCAGCCCGGGGGCGGGAGGATTTAAAGAGCAGTTCTTC. The encoded protein is CASSPGAGGFKEQFF. The full variable domain, with the rest looked up from reference TRBV9 and TRBJ2-1, is DSGVTQTPKHLITATGQRVTLRCSPRSGDLSVYWYQQSLDQGLQFLIQYYNGEERAKGNILERFSAQQFPDLHSELNLSSLELGDSALYFCASSPGAGGFKEQFFGPGTRLTVL.

This clone showed up just once. The chain has TRBV6-5 and TRBJ2-5, with 8 bases aligning to TRBD1. Per the germline V gene, CDR1 is MNHEY and CDR2 is SVGAGI. The trim removed 6 bases at V and 5 bases at J, leaving 5 bases unmatched. The CDR3 covers 13 residues. CDR3 protein: CASSRTGSETQYF. Here the CDR3 DNA reads TGTGCCAGCAGCAGGACAGGGTCGGAGACCCAGTACTTC.

The rearrangement uses TRBV19 and TRBJ2-2; no reliable D call. Germline V lookup: CDR1 LNHDA, CDR2 SQIVND (reference sequence). The CDR3 loop spans 15 amino acids. V was cut by 7 bases and J by 1 base, with 13 bases left in between. CDR3 loop: CASIPNYLNTGELFF. Written as DNA, the CDR3 is TGTGCCAGTATCCCCAACTACCTGAACACCGGGGAGCTGTTTTTT.

This sequence joins TRBV6-6 and TRBJ1-1; unclear D gene. CDR1 MNHNY and CDR2 SVGAGI come from the germline V gene (reference sequence). With 4 bases removed from V and 1 base from J, the gap between germline ends came to 7 bases. There are 13 residues in the CDR3. The CDR3 sequence: CASSLTQNTEAFF. The CDR3 DNA reads TGTGCCAGCAGTTTGACACAGAACACTGAAGCTTTCTTT.

The V call is TRBV5-8, the J call TRBJ2-1; 8 bases are shared with TRBD2. The CDR3 has 12 residues. V shed 4 bases, J shed 12 bases, and the junction held 6 bases outside the gene matches. The V gene's germline CDR1 is SGHTS and CDR2 YDEGEE. CDR3 in amino acids: CASSITSGGQFF. DNA of the CDR3: TGTGCCAGCAGCATTACTAGCGGCGGGCAGTTCTTC.